The rows below give T cell receptor beta chains drawn from one sample of a study of response to subunit inactivated influenza vaccine. MiXCR was run by TCRdb on the RT-PCR reads, yielding one entry per CDR3 protein. The sample lists around 650,000 distinct CDR3 sequences; 15% to 17% were seen once. Sequencing was performed on PBMCs from blood, taken 11 to 12 days after vaccination. These receptors originate from a man aged 45-65 years who received an inactivated influenza vaccine. Each CDR3 is given with its conserved first and last residue. A D gene is named only where the DNA matches it firmly. Clone size is shown for a subset of rows, as once, few, many or a class of expanded clone.

NA	TRBV7-2	TRBJ2-2	NA	TGTGCCAGCCCCGCCCCTCTCACCGGGGAGCTGTTTTTT	CASPAPLTGELFF
TRBD1	TRBV12-3/TRBV12-4	TRBJ1-1	NA	TGTGCCAGCAGTTTAGCAAAAGGGGGCGTTGAAGCTTTCTTT	CASSLAKGGVEAFF
TRBD2	TRBV6-5	TRBJ2-1	NA	TGTGCCAGCAGTTACTTACCGGGACTAGCGGGAGACCGGGAGCAGTTCTTC	CASSYLPGLAGDREQFF
TRBD1	TRBV18	TRBJ1-1	NA	TGTGCCAGCTCACCGGTAGCACAGGGGGTTGAAGCTTTCTTT	CASSPVAQGVEAFF
TRBD1	TRBV20-1	TRBJ1-2	few	TGCAGTGCAAGGGGGCACAGGGACTCGCATGGCTACACCTTC	CSARGHRDSHGYTF
NA	TRBV20-1	TRBJ2-5	few	TGCAGTGCTAGTTCTCGGCTAGTCCAAGAGACCCAGTACTTC	CSASSRLVQETQYF
NA	TRBV20-1	TRBJ2-3	few	TGCAGTGCTAGAGTGGGGGTTCGCACAGATACGCAGTATTTT	CSARVGVRTDTQYF
TRBD1	TRBV29-1	TRBJ2-7	many	TGCAGCGTTGAACAGGGGGTTTTCTACGAGCAGTACTTC	CSVEQGVFYEQYF
NA	TRBV4-1	TRBJ2-2	NA	TGCGCCAGCAGCCAAGAGGGAATCAGCCCCTTGGCCGGGGAGCTGTTTTTT	CASSQEGISPLAGELFF
NA	TRBV7-8	TRBJ2-2	few	TGTGCCAGCAGCTTAAGGGCAGCCCCGAACACCGGGGAGCTGTTTTTT	CASSLRAAPNTGELFF
TRBD1	TRBV27	TRBJ2-5	NA	TGTGCCAGCAGTCCTGCCGGGGACAGGAAGGGGACCCAGTACTTC	CASSPAGDRKGTQYF
NA	TRBV12-3/TRBV12-4	TRBJ1-5	many	TGTGCCAGCAGTTTAGGCAGTGGGCCCCAGCATTTT	CASSLGSGPQHF
TRBD1	TRBV12-3/TRBV12-4	TRBJ1-2	NA	TGTGCCAGCAGACCCGACAGGGTGGGCGGCTACACCTTC	CASRPDRVGGYTF
TRBD1	TRBV5-1	TRBJ2-2	NA	TGCGCCAGCAGCCCACCCGGGACAGGGGGCACCGGGGAGCTGTTTTTT	CASSPPGTGGTGELFF
NA	TRBV5-1	TRBJ2-1	many	TGCGCCAGCAGCTTGGATGCTGGCTCCTACAATGAGCAGTTCTTC	CASSLDAGSYNEQFF
NA	TRBV7-6	TRBJ2-7	NA	TGTGCCAGCAGCTTACTAGCCGGCGGGAACTCCTACGAGCAGTACTTC	CASSLLAGGNSYEQYF
NA	TRBV5-1	TRBJ2-5	NA	TGCGCCAGCAGCTCCGGGACTGTCAAAGAGACCCAGTACTTC	CASSSGTVKETQYF
NA	TRBV12-3/TRBV12-4	TRBJ2-5	few	TGTGCCAGCAGTTTAGGTGCCCGGGGGCAAGGGGAGACCCAGTACTTC	CASSLGARGQGETQYF
NA	TRBV3-1	TRBJ2-7	few	TGTGCCAGCAGCCCAGATCTCCCGGGTCTCGGCTACTACGAGCAGTACTTC	CASSPDLPGLGYYEQYF
NA	TRBV24-1	TRBJ1-5	few	TGTGCCACCAGTGACCATACAGGGCTGAATCAGCCCCAGCATTTT	CATSDHTGLNQPQHF
NA	TRBV11-2	TRBJ2-1	NA	TGTGCCAGCAGCCTCCCTGGGGGGCGGACCAATGAGCAGTTCTTC	CASSLPGGRTNEQFF
NA	TRBV5-8	TRBJ1-4	few	TGTGCCAGCAGCGTCAGGGTGTTGCATAAACTGTTTTTT	CASSVRVLHKLFF
NA	TRBV29-1	TRBJ1-1	NA	TGCAGCTCAGAAAGAGGGGGAGGCACTGAAGCTTTCTTT	CSSERGGGTEAFF
TRBD1	TRBV28	TRBJ2-7	NA	TGTGCCAGCAGTCAAAGAGGACAGGGTTCTGTCTACGAGCAGTACTTC	CASSQRGQGSVYEQYF
NA	TRBV18	TRBJ2-1	NA	TGTGCCAGCTCGGCTGCGTTAGGGGCCAATGAGCAGTTCTTC	CASSAALGANEQFF
NA	TRBV19	TRBJ1-2	NA	TGTGCCAGTACCATGGGATCTAACTATGGCTACACCTTC	CASTMGSNYGYTF
TRBD1	TRBV7-8	TRBJ2-7	NA	TGTGCCAGCAGCTCGGACAGGAAGACCTACGAGCAGTACTTC	CASSSDRKTYEQYF
NA	TRBV15	TRBJ2-4	few	TGTGCCACCAGCAGAGGCCGGGCGGGTCTAGCCAAAAACATTCAGTACTTC	CATSRGRAGLAKNIQYF
TRBD2	TRBV7-2	TRBJ2-5	NA	TGTGCCAGCAGCCTAGCGGCTAGCGGGAGTCTCTGGGAGACCCAGTACTTC	CASSLAASGSLWETQYF
TRBD2	TRBV4-2	TRBJ2-1	few	TGTGCCAGCAGCCAAGTCGGAGCGGGGGACCTCCACAATGAGCAGTTCTTC	CASSQVGAGDLHNEQFF
TRBD1	TRBV29-1	TRBJ2-1	few	TGCAGCGTTCCGGACAGGATCGACTACAATGAGCAGTTCTTC	CSVPDRIDYNEQFF
NA	TRBV7-2	TRBJ2-2	NA	TGTGCCAGCAGCCGCGACCCGACTCGTCACACCGGGGAGCTGTTTTTT	CASSRDPTRHTGELFF
NA	TRBV29-1	TRBJ2-3	few	TGCAGCGTTGAAGGTCTCGGGAGAGGCACAGATACGCAGTATTTT	CSVEGLGRGTDTQYF
TRBD1	TRBV20-1	TRBJ2-5	few	TGCAGTGCTAGGGGGACAGGGCTGGTTCAAGAGACCCAGTACTTC	CSARGTGLVQETQYF
TRBD1	TRBV7-2	TRBJ2-5	NA	TGTGCCAGCAGTCAACAACCGGGGACAGGGAGGACCCAGTACTTC	CASSQQPGTGRTQYF
TRBD2	TRBV7-2	TRBJ2-2	once	TGTGCCAGCAGCAATGGACTAGCGCTCGGGGAGCTGTTTTTT	CASSNGLALGELFF
TRBD2	TRBV7-6	TRBJ2-3	few	TGTGCCAGCAGCTTAGCGCTGACTAGCGGGAGAAATACGCAGTATTTT	CASSLALTSGRNTQYF
TRBD1	TRBV29-1	TRBJ1-2	few	TGCAGCGTTGCAGGGGGCGCTCACTATGGCTACACCTTC	CSVAGGAHYGYTF
NA	TRBV20-1	TRBJ1-1	NA	TGCAGTGCAGCCCAGGAGGGGTTTGGGTTCACTGAAGCTTTCTTT	CSAAQEGFGFTEAFF
NA	TRBV12-3/TRBV12-4	TRBJ1-2	NA	TGTGCCAGCAGCCCAGGGTTGGAGGACTATGGCTACACCTTC	CASSPGLEDYGYTF
NA	TRBV20-1	TRBJ2-3	NA	TGCAGTGCAAACTCGAGGGCAGATACGCAGTATTTT	CSANSRADTQYF
TRBD1	TRBV5-1	TRBJ2-5	few	TGCGCCAGCAGCCCAAGACAGGGCCTCCAAGAGACCCAGTACTTC	CASSPRQGLQETQYF
NA	TRBV3-1	TRBJ2-2	few	TGTGCCAGCAGCCCAGGGGTTGTCACCGGGGAGCTGTTTTTT	CASSPGVVTGELFF
NA	TRBV29-1	TRBJ2-3	many	TGCAGCGTTGAACGGGGAAGCACAGATACGCAGTATTTT	CSVERGSTDTQYF
TRBD1	TRBV5-1	TRBJ2-7	NA	TGCGCCAGCGGGCCGCAGACAGGGGGCCTCTCCTACGAGCAGTACTTC	CASGPQTGGLSYEQYF
NA	TRBV20-1	TRBJ2-1	NA	TGCTCGGGACTCGGCTTAGGTGATGAGCAGTTCTTC	CSGLGLGDEQFF
NA	TRBV6-5	TRBJ1-2	many	TGTGCCAGCAGTTACTTAGGAAAGGATAACTATGGCTACACCTTC	CASSYLGKDNYGYTF
TRBD2	TRBV6-1	TRBJ2-7	NA	TGTGCCAGCAGAAAGACTAGCGGGGACATCTACGAGCAGTACTTC	CASRKTSGDIYEQYF
NA	TRBV7-9	TRBJ2-3	NA	TGTGCCAGCAGCTCCGCGACTAGAGGGCCGTACGATACGCAGTATTTT	CASSSATRGPYDTQYF
NA	TRBV7-2	TRBJ2-5	NA	TGTGCCAGCAGCACGCTTTGGGTCCAAGAGACCCAGTACTTC	CASSTLWVQETQYF
NA	TRBV10-3	TRBJ1-1	NA	TGTGCCATCAGCGCTGTTAGAGAGGCTAACACTGAAGCTTTCTTT	CAISAVREANTEAFF
NA	TRBV18	TRBJ1-5	NA	TGTGCCAGCTCACCTTCAGGCCCGAGCAATGAGCCCCAGCATTTT	CASSPSGPSNEPQHF
NA	TRBV2	TRBJ2-1	few	TGTGCCAGCAGTGCAGGGTTATCCAATGAGCAGTTCTTC	CASSAGLSNEQFF
TRBD1	TRBV7-9	TRBJ1-2	few	TGTGCCAGCAGCTTAGCGACAGGGGCTGGCTACACCTTC	CASSLATGAGYTF
TRBD1	TRBV3-1	TRBJ2-5	NA	TGTGCCAGCAGCCAGGGGACAGTTAGTGAGACCCAGTACTTC	CASSQGTVSETQYF